This T cell receptor (beta chain) was recovered during a study of T cell responses to AZD1222 COVID-19 vaccine. In regard to this clone: Its antigen is not known.

Some clones are missing from TCRdb's copy, which holds only in-frame ones; the method was immunoSEQ multiplex PCR. The sample carries around 100,000 clones, 87% recorded once. The study, taken as a whole, reports: Baseline antibody screening turned up just six or seven seropositive AZD1222 recipients. Repertoire sampling occurred only after the peak T cell response. Clonal diversity may have been underestimated, and the donors were mostly white British, with more females than males. Increases in Spike-specific TCR breadth and depth were seen after two AZD1222 doses.

The V gene's germline CDR1 is SGHRS and CDR2 YFSETQ. With V trimmed by 0 bases and J by 2 bases, 3 bases remained unmatched. This CDR3 contains 15 residues. The rearrangement joins TRBV5-1 to TRBJ2-3; 7 bases fit TRBD1. The source material was peripheral blood, sampled on day 0 of MenACWY control vaccination. This sequence was found in an adult in good health. Here the CDR3 DNA reads TGCGCCAGCAGCTTGGCACAGGGGAACACAGATACGCAGTATTTT. It specifies CASSLAQGNTDTQYF.